This T cell receptor (beta chain) was recovered during a study of chemoradiotherapy in HPV16-positive cancers. On the study more broadly: Functional T-cell assays on a couple of HPV16-positive patients' cells defined candidate HPV-specific clones and common TCR motifs. Study-level results: During treatment, candidate HPV-specific clones and E7-related motifs expanded in tumor.

Some clones are missing from TCRdb's copy, which holds only in-frame ones; the method was immunoSEQ multiplex PCR. The sample records more than 15,000 clones, 90% being singletons. Comment on this clone: Its antigen is currently unknown.

The V gene end was trimmed by 6 bases and the J gene end by 0 bases; junction bases not matched to a gene: 10. CDR3 length: 18 amino acids. In germline, CDR1 is SNHLY, CDR2 FYNNEI. Over chemoradiotherapy, repertoires were sampled more than once. The chain is built from TRBV2 and TRBJ1-4; 10 nucleotides agree with TRBD1. This receptor was obtained from a human donor with HPV-associated anogenital cancer. The material was blood, obtained from a patient who underwent chemoradiotherapy. Here the CDR3 reads CASRDRGASLATNEKLFF. DNA of the CDR3: TGTGCCAGCAGGGACAGGGGGGCGTCTCTTGCAACTAATGAAAAACTGTTTTTT.